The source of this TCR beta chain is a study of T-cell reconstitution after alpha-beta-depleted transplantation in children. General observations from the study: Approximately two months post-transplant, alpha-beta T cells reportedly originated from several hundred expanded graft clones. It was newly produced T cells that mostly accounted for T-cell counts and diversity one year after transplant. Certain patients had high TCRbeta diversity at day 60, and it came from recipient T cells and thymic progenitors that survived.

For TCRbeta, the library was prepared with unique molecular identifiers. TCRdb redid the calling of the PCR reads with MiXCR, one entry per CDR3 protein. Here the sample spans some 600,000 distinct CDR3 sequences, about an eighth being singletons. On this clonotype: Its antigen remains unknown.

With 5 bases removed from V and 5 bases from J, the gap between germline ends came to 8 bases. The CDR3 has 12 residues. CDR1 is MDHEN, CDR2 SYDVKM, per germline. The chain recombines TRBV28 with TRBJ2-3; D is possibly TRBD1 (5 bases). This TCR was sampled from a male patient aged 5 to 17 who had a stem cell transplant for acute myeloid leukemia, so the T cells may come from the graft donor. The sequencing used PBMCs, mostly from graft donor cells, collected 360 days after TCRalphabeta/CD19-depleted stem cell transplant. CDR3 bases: TGTGCCAGCAGTAAAAGGGGAGATACGCAGTATTTT. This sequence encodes CASSKRGDTQYF.